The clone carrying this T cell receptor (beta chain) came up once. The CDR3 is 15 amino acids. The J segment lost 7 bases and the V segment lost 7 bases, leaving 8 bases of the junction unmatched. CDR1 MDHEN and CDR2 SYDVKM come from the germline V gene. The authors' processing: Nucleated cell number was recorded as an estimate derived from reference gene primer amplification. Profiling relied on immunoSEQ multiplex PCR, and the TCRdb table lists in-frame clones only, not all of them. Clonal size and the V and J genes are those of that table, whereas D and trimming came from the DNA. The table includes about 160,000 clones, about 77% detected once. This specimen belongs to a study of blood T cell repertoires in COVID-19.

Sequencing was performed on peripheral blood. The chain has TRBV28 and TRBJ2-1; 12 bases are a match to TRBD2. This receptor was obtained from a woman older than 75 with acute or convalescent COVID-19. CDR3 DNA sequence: TGTGCCAGCACCCCGACTAGCGGGAGTAGAAATGAGCAGTTCTTC. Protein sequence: CASTPTSGSRNEQFF.